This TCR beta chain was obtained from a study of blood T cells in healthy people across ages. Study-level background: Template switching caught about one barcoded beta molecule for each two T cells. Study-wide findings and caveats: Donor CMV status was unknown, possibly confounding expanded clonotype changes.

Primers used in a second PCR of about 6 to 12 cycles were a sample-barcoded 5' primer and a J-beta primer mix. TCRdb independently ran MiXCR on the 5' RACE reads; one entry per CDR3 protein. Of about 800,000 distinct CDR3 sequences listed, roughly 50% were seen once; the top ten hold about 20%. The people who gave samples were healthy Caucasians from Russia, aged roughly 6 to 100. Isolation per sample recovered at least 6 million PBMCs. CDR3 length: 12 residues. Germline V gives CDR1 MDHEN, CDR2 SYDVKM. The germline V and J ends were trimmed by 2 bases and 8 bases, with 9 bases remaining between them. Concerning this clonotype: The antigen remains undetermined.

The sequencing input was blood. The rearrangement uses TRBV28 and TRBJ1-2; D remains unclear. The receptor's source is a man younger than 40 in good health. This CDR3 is CASSLTRNGYTF. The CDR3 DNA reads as TGTGCCAGCAGTTTAACCAGGAACGGCTACACCTTC.